A selection of T cell receptor beta chains follows, all from one sample in a study of graft-versus-host responses after intestinal transplantation. Using immunoSEQ multiplex PCR, the repertoire was profiled, and TCRdb retains in-frame clones only, with some absent. The sample has about 15,000 clones; 25% to 40% are singletons. The material was alloreactive CD8+ T cells from a mixed lymphocyte reaction culture, obtained before intestinal transplant. Source of these receptors: a human patient who received an intestinal transplant. Both conserved end residues are trimmed from each CDR3. A D gene is named only where the DNA matches it firmly. Where a row states a size, it is once, few, many or the class of an expanded clone; other rows omit it.

clone size,V gene,D gene,CDR3 protein
few,TRBV10-1,TRBD2,ASSESLAAPTDTQY
.,TRBV30,.,AWSVGGDYEQY
.,TRBV27,.,ASSITGYQPQH
.,TRBV7-2,.,ASSLISADTQY
medium-sized,TRBV7-9,TRBD1,ASSLGGQGDGYT
few,TRBV4-1,TRBD1,ASSQDRVADTQY
.,TRBV4-1,TRBD2,ASSWTSGGVYEQF
.,TRBV7-2,TRBD2,ASSRALAGLSTDTQY
.,TRBV7-9,.,ASRSGWFSGTEAF
few,TRBV7-2,TRBD2,ASSLGGFYNEQF
few,TRBV4-1,.,ASSQVTRFSYEQY
once,TRBV5-1,TRBD1,ASSWTGAGPIEAF
few,TRBV4-3,TRBD2,ASSQEGREAGLTYEQY
.,TRBV7-6,.,ASSLGGGGGGEQY
few,TRBV30,.,AWSATAEAQQF
.,TRBV4-3,TRBD1,ASSQWTGSEQY
few,TRBV4-3,TRBD1,ASSQDARTGSYEQY
medium-sized,TRBV7-9,.,ASSSAPGSYEQY
few,TRBV27,.,ASSLIGGGEQF
.,TRBV18,.,ASSPPTGGETQY
.,TRBV4-1,.,ASSGQFNEQF
.,TRBV6-7,TRBD1,ASPGTASYEQY
.,TRBV29-1,.,SVAPWENNEQF
few,TRBV29-1,TRBD2,LTDGGGPDTQY
.,TRBV4-3,TRBD1,ASSQGTGDNTEAF
medium-sized,TRBV30,.,AWSVHGGTEAF
once,TRBV23-1,.,ATPARRGTEAF
medium-sized,TRBV21-1,.,ASSNYSSQF
.,TRBV7-2,TRBD1,ASSTEGQTEAF
few,TRBV27,TRBD1,ASSLTPTGAWYEQY
few,TRBV5-6,.,ASSLGAGDYGYT
few,TRBV29-1,TRBD2,SVAGGSSYEQY
.,TRBV11-2,TRBD2,ASSFQRTSGARNEQF
.,TRBV4-3,.,ASSQGPGLNEQF
.,TRBV4-1,TRBD2,ASSHLAGAPYEQY
.,TRBV14,.,ASSQVSGGEQY
few,TRBV19,TRBD2,ASSRGEPYNEQF
.,TRBV4-3,TRBD1,ASSQGLGQGFGDTQY
.,TRBV19,TRBD2,ASSIDGGAYNEQF
few,TRBV29-1,.,SARGGETGELF
once,TRBV21-1,.,ASTRNDRGSSGNTIY
.,TRBV10-1,.,ASSESMVWGPGELF